This TCR beta chain stems from a study of T cell repertoires in cytomegalovirus infection. Study-level background: In public TCR beta signatures, there were indications of both CMV infection and matching HLA type. Whole-study results and caveats: Clonotypes of TCR beta that were HLA-C-restricted and CMV-specific dominated the ex vivo response. Carriers of CMV and the relevant HLA type were discriminated by public TCR beta frequency.

In TCRdb, the reads were re-called with MiXCR into one record per CDR3 protein. The repertoire has nearly 550,000 distinct CDR3 sequences, 16% of them found once; the top ten carry about 24%. V was trimmed by 0 bases and J by 5 bases, leaving 13 bases between them. CDR3 length equals 15 residues. Looked up from germline, CDR1 is SGHVS and CDR2 is FNYEAQ. This clonotype has just a few counts. As yet, its antigen is unknown. The receptor comes from a human donor in good health (CMV status not recorded). Some clones in this sample may be carry-over from other donors' samples. This chain connects TRBV7-6 to TRBJ1-2, with a tentative D call TRBD1 (6 bases). The material sequenced was CD8+ T cells from PBMCs. CDR3: CASSLARGVMYGYTF. The CDR3 DNA sequence: TGTGCCAGCAGCTTAGCGAGGGGGGTTATGTATGGCTACACCTTC.